Listed below are T cell receptor beta chains from one sample, sequenced in a study of T cell changes during pregnancy in multiple sclerosis. Method: immunoSEQ multiplex PCR; TCRdb's copy keeps in-frame clones and lacks some. Among around 88,000 clones listed, around 90% were seen once. The sequences come from peripheral blood, collected after pregnancy. The receptors were gathered from a female donor in good health, enrolled as a control in a pregnancy study. CDR3s include the opening cysteine and the closing phenylalanine or tryptophan. A D gene is named only where the DNA matches it firmly. Size tells how often a clone was seen (once, few, many) or the class of an expanded clone, and some rows leave it out.

V gene	clone size	D gene	J gene	CDR3 protein	CDR3 DNA
TRBV30	-	-	TRBJ2-5	CAWSRTGETQYF	TGTGCCTGGAGTAGGACTGGGGAGACCCAGTACTTC
TRBV30	-	TRBD1	TRBJ1-4	CAWSSWGQENEKLFF	TGTGCCTGGAGTTCCTGGGGACAGGAGAATGAAAAACTGTTTTTT
TRBV20-1	-	-	TRBJ2-5	CSARDRETQYF	TGCAGTGCTAGAGATCGAGAGACCCAGTACTTC
TRBV7-8	-	-	TRBJ2-7	CASSLEARPREQYF	TGTGCCAGCAGCTTAGAGGCCCGTCCGAGGGAGCAGTACTTC
TRBV5-6	-	TRBD1	TRBJ2-3	CASSLGRGPPADTQYF	TGTGCCAGCAGCTTGGGCAGGGGGCCCCCCGCAGATACGCAGTATTTT
TRBV16	-	TRBD2	TRBJ2-1	CASSHGGGSYNEQFF	TGTGCCAGCAGCCACGGGGGGGGCTCCTACAATGAGCAGTTCTTC
TRBV7-8	-	-	TRBJ2-7	CASSLGPGTAYEQYF	TGTGCCAGCAGCTTAGGCCCAGGCACAGCCTACGAGCAGTACTTC
TRBV19	-	TRBD2	TRBJ2-1	CASSPAGFISSYNEQFF	TGTGCCAGTAGCCCAGCGGGATTTATAAGTTCCTACAATGAGCAGTTCTTC
TRBV10-1	-	TRBD2	TRBJ2-7	CASSVLAGGPYEQYF	TGCGCCAGCAGTGTACTAGCGGGAGGGCCCTACGAGCAGTACTTC
TRBV5-4	-	-	TRBJ2-7	CASSLGASYEQYF	TGTGCCAGCAGCTTAGGAGCGTCCTACGAGCAGTACTTC
TRBV30	-	-	TRBJ2-5	CAWSLLATRETQYF	TGTGCCTGGAGTCTCCTAGCGACTCGAGAGACCCAGTACTTC
TRBV6-4	-	-	TRBJ2-7	CASKREATGYEQYF	TGTGCCAGCAAAAGGGAGGCGACTGGCTACGAGCAGTACTTC
TRBV27	-	TRBD2	TRBJ2-7	CASRPGGSYEQYF	TGTGCCAGCAGACCGGGAGGCTCCTACGAGCAGTACTTC
TRBV29-1	-	-	TRBJ2-1	CSVEGGSYNEQFF	TGCAGCGTTGAAGGCGGTTCCTACAATGAGCAGTTCTTC
TRBV7-9	-	-	TRBJ2-7	CASSFGGGGRDEQYF	TGTGCCAGCAGCTTTGGGGGGGGCGGTCGCGACGAGCAGTACTTC
TRBV4-1	-	TRBD2	TRBJ2-3	CASSQDPLAGGITDTQYF	TGCGCCAGCAGCCAAGACCCCTTAGCGGGAGGGATCACAGATACGCAGTATTTT
TRBV6-6	once	TRBD1	TRBJ2-7	CASSYPTGNEQYF	TGTGCCAGCAGTTATCCGACAGGGAACGAGCAGTACTTC
TRBV5-1	-	-	TRBJ2-2	CASRPGNTGELFF	TGCGCCAGCAGGCCCGGGAACACCGGGGAGCTGTTTTTT
TRBV6-5	few	TRBD2	TRBJ2-5	CATSTSGGGETQYF	TGTGCCACTTCGACTAGCGGGGGGGGAGAGACCCAGTACTTC
TRBV11-2	-	-	TRBJ2-5	CASSLAPLVGKETQYF	TGTGCCAGCAGCTTAGCTCCGCTCGTCGGTAAAGAGACCCAGTACTTC
TRBV6-5	-	-	TRBJ1-3	CASSYSGTGNTIYF	TGTGCCAGCAGTTACTCCGGGACTGGAAACACCATATATTTT
TRBV29-1	-	TRBD1	TRBJ2-5	CSAGLDRAGETQYF	TGCAGCGCCGGCTTGGACAGGGCTGGGGAGACCCAGTACTTC
TRBV7-3	once	TRBD2	TRBJ2-1	CASSGGTSGGDNEQFF	TGTGCCAGCAGCGGCGGGACTAGCGGGGGGGACAATGAGCAGTTCTTC
TRBV25-1	-	-	TRBJ1-4	CASRDRTSEKLFF	TGTGCCAGCAGAGACAGGACCTCTGAAAAACTGTTTTTT
TRBV5-6	-	-	TRBJ2-7	CASSQQGPEQYF	TGTGCCAGCAGCCAACAGGGACCCGAGCAGTACTTC
TRBV14	-	TRBD2	TRBJ2-3	CASSQVAGRGTDTQYF	TGTGCCAGCAGCCAGGTAGCGGGAAGGGGCACAGATACGCAGTATTTT
TRBV6-5	-	TRBD2	TRBJ2-7	CASSYNLAGGSYEQYF	TGTGCCAGCAGTTACAATCTAGCGGGGGGGTCGTACGAGCAGTACTTC
TRBV25-1	-	-	TRBJ2-3	CASTAGGSWQYF	TGTGCCAGCACCGCGGGCGGCAGCTGGCAGTATTTT
TRBV25-1	-	-	TRBJ2-6	CASSESGANVLTF	TGTGCCAGCAGTGAATCGGGGGCCAACGTCCTGACTTTC
TRBV11-1	-	-	TRBJ2-3	CASSQGTLGDTQYF	TGTGCCAGCAGCCAAGGGACTTTGGGAGATACGCAGTATTTT
TRBV25-1	-	-	TRBJ2-3	CASSESRFTDTQYF	TGTGCCAGCAGTGAATCTAGGTTCACAGATACGCAGTATTTT
TRBV6-6	-	TRBD2	TRBJ2-1	CASSAGTSVNEQFF	TGTGCCAGCAGCGCCGGGACTAGTGTTAATGAGCAGTTCTTC
TRBV7-9	-	-	TRBJ1-1	CASSRGQPEAFF	TGTGCCAGCAGCCGAGGACAGCCTGAAGCTTTCTTT
TRBV7-2	-	-	TRBJ1-1	CASSSTMNTEAFF	TGTGCCAGCAGCTCGACAATGAACACTGAAGCTTTCTTT
TRBV28	-	TRBD1	TRBJ2-7	CASSSFGTGFYEQYF	TGTGCCAGCAGTTCGTTCGGGACAGGTTTCTACGAGCAGTACTTC
TRBV9	-	TRBD1	TRBJ1-2	CASMSGQGGYGYTF	TGTGCCAGCATGTCAGGACAGGGGGGCTATGGCTACACCTTC
TRBV9	-	TRBD1	TRBJ2-2	CASSVGGQVTGELFF	TGTGCCAGCAGCGTAGGTGGACAGGTCACCGGGGAGCTGTTTTTT
TRBV18	-	-	TRBJ1-2	CASSPGLDYGYTF	TGTGCCAGCTCCCCCGGTCTGGACTATGGCTACACCTTC
TRBV6-1	-	-	TRBJ1-1	CASSPQGDGGTEAFF	TGTGCCAGCAGTCCCCAAGGGGACGGGGGAACTGAAGCTTTCTTT
TRBV2	-	TRBD2	TRBJ2-2	CASGPGLAGRNTGELFF	TGTGCCAGCGGGCCGGGACTAGCGGGGAGGAACACCGGGGAGCTGTTTTTT
TRBV30	-	TRBD1	TRBJ2-7	CAWSGRQGTDF	TGTGCCTGGAGTGGCCGACAGGGGACGGACTTC
TRBV9	-	-	TRBJ2-6	CASSGRKGGASGANVLTF	TGTGCCAGCAGCGGCAGAAAAGGAGGCGCTTCTGGGGCCAACGTCCTGACTTTC